The 13 T cell receptor beta chains in this list originate from one sample, sequenced in a study of blood T cells in healthy people across ages. The use of a sample-barcoded 5' primer and a J-beta primer mix characterized a second PCR of roughly 6 to 11 cycles. A single record per CDR3 protein comes from TCRdb applying MiXCR to the 5' RACE reads. The sample has over 950,000 distinct CDR3 sequences, roughly two fifths seen once. Sequenced material: blood. These receptors came from a man in his late teens or twenties in good health.

The chain uses TRBV27 and TRBJ2-7; 7 bases are shared with TRBD1. The length of the CDR3 is 12 residues. Germline V CDR1 and CDR2: MNHEY, SMNVEV (reference sequence). The V gene end was trimmed by 10 bases and the J gene end by 5 bases; junction bases not matched to a gene: 8. DNA for the CDR3: TGTGCCACCAAGACAGGGTTGAACGAGCAGTACTTC. This gives the protein CATKTGLNEQYF.

The gene calls are TRBV9 and TRBJ1-2; a possible D gene is TRBD1 (5 bases). Germline V CDR1 and CDR2: SGDLS, YYNGEE. The germline V and J ends were trimmed by 4 bases and 3 bases, with 19 bases remaining between them. This CDR3 comprises 16 residues. The CDR3 sequence is CASSPGPQGSDYGYTF. The CDR3 DNA sequence: TGTGCCAGCAGCCCGGGACCCCAGGGTTCAGACTATGGCTACACCTTC.

The chain links TRBV29-1 to TRBJ1-2; D remains ambiguous. The CDR3 sequence is 14 residues long. With 3 bases removed from V and 2 bases from J, the gap between germline ends came to 13 bases. In germline, CDR1 is SQVTM, CDR2 ANQGSEA. The DNA of the CDR3 is TGCAGCGTTGAGTTCCCAGGAAGGAACTATGGCTACACCTTC. Its translation: CSVEFPGRNYGYTF.

The chain has TRBV20-1 and TRBJ1-1, with unresolved D. Germline V gene sequence: CDR1 DFQATT, CDR2 SNEGSKA (reference sequence). The CDR3 is 13 amino acids. Trimming pared 6 bases from V and 1 base from J, leaving 12 bases between. The CDR3 DNA reads TGCAGTGCGTCAAGGTCGGGGAACACTGAAGCTTTCTTT. Translation: CSASRSGNTEAFF.

This clonotype was observed a few times. The V call is TRBV7-3, the J call TRBJ1-5; 8 positions agree with TRBD1. CDR1 and CDR2 from the germline V gene are SGHTA and FQGTGA. This CDR3 has 15 residues. J gave up 5 bases and V 5 bases, and 8 bases lay outside the gene matches. The CDR3 sequence is CASSPPWTGHQPQHF. CDR3 bases: TGTGCCAGCAGCCCCCCCTGGACAGGGCATCAGCCCCAGCATTTT.

This clonotype has just a few counts. V is TRBV6-1 and J is TRBJ2-1; possible D gene TRBD1, 6 bases. The CDR3 has 16 amino acids. Looked up from germline, CDR1 is MNHNS and CDR2 is SASEGT. Between the trimmed V and J ends, which lost 6 bases and 2 bases, there was a span of 17 bases. The CDR3 sequence is CASSAQGEAAYNEQFF. CDR3 nucleotide sequence: TGTGCCAGCAGCGCACAGGGAGAAGCGGCCTACAATGAGCAGTTCTTC.

This chain uses TRBV12-3 or TRBV12-4 with TRBJ2-1; no definite D call. Trimming shortened V by 7 bases and J by 9 bases, and 13 bases separated the two germline ends. CDR3 length: 12 residues. CDR3 DNA: TGTGCCAGCAAGTCGACACGGAGTGAGCAGTTCTTC. This gives the protein CASKSTRSEQFF.

The V call is TRBV4-2, the J call TRBJ1-5; TRBD1 aligns across 7 bases. The germline V gene has CDR1 LGHNA and CDR2 YNFKEQ. The CDR3 spans 15 residues. Trimming removed 3 bases from V and 7 bases from J; junction bases left unmatched: 9. CDR3 DNA sequence: TGTGCCAGCAGCCAGGACAGGTTTGGGCAGCAGCCCCAGCATTTT. It specifies CASSQDRFGQQPQHF.

This chain links TRBV7-2 with TRBJ2-1, with D maybe TRBD1 (6 bases). The J call may be mistaken, given a closer DNA end match to TRBJ2-7. Germline V gene lookup returns CDR1 SGHTA and CDR2 FQGNSA. The CDR3 runs 20 residues. CDR3 sequence: CASSLAFGGRIPRGYNEQYF. CDR3 bases: TGTGCCAGCAGCTTAGCGTTTGGGGGCCGGATCCCCCGGGGATACAATGAGCAGTACTTC.

The gene calls are TRBV29-1 and TRBJ2-3; TRBD1 aligns across 7 bases. V was pared by 7 bases and J by 0 bases, with 4 bases of the junction left unmatched. Germline values: CDR1 SQVTM, CDR2 ANQGSEA. The CDR3 is made up of 13 amino acids. This CDR3 is CSGRDSSTDTQYF. The CDR3 DNA sequence: TGCAGCGGTCGGGACAGCAGCACAGATACGCAGTATTTT.

This clonotype appeared a few times. As DNA, the CDR3 is TGTGCCAGCAGCGCCCGACTCATCGGGGCACAGATTGAGCTGTATTTT. It specifies CASSARLIGAQIELYF. The rearrangement uses TRBV2 and TRBJ2-3; D possibly matches TRBD1 or TRBD2 (5 bases each). The V end lost 6 bases, the J end lost 14 bases, and 30 bases lay between the germline ends. CDR3 length equals 16 residues. CDR1 is SNHLY and CDR2 is FYNNEI in the germline V gene.

This rearrangement joins TRBV29-1 to TRBJ1-2, with 7 bases aligning to TRBD1. Germline values: CDR1 SQVTM, CDR2 ANQGSEA. The length of the CDR3 is 14 residues. V gave up 2 bases and J gave up 7 bases; unmatched junction bases: 10. The CDR3 reads CSVETAGQYGGYTF. The CDR3 nucleotides are TGCAGCGTTGAAACAGCGGGACAGTATGGTGGCTACACCTTC.

V is TRBV15 and J is TRBJ1-4, with 8 bases lining up with TRBD1. The germline V gene has CDR1 LNHNV and CDR2 YYDKDF (reference sequence). The junction had 7 bases not matched to a gene; V was cut back by 2 bases and J by 11 bases. There are 14 residues in the CDR3. The CDR3 region is CATSRTGGLSKLFF. The CDR3 DNA reads TGTGCCACCAGCAGAACAGGGGGGCTAAGCAAACTGTTTTTT. The full variable domain, completed using reference TRBV15 and TRBJ1-4, is DAMVIQNPRYQVTQFGKPVTLSCSQTLNHNVMYWYQQKSSQAPKLLFHYYDKDFNNEADTPDNFQSRRPNTSFCFLDIRSPGLGDTAMYLCATSRTGGLSKLFFGSGTQLSVL.